The rows below give T cell receptor beta chains drawn from one sample of a study of cytomegalovirus exposure and HLA in healthy donors. The protocol was immunoSEQ multiplex PCR, while the TCRdb copy is restricted to in-frame clones and leaves out a portion. The sample has about 190,000 clones; approximately 88% are singletons. Sequencing was performed on PBMCs. These receptors all stem from a man younger than 30 in good health and CMV-seropositive. CDR3s include the opening cysteine and the closing phenylalanine or tryptophan. D genes are given only for firm matches. Size tells how often a clone was seen (once, few, many) or the class of an expanded clone, and some rows leave it out.

v_call: TRBV7-2; clone_size: few; j_call: TRBJ1-5; d_call: -; cdr3_nt: TGTGCCAGCAGCGTCGGGAGATATAGCAATCAGCCCCAGCATTTT; cdr3_aa: CASSVGRYSNQPQHF
v_call: TRBV7-8; clone_size: -; j_call: TRBJ2-5; d_call: TRBD1; cdr3_nt: TGTGCCAGCAGCTTTAAGAGGGGGCCAGAGACCCAGTACTTC; cdr3_aa: CASSFKRGPETQYF
v_call: TRBV7-3; clone_size: -; j_call: TRBJ2-1; d_call: TRBD2; cdr3_nt: TGTGCCAGCAGCTTATTTGGGGGGGTCTCCTACAATGAGCAGTTCTTC; cdr3_aa: CASSLFGGVSYNEQFF
v_call: TRBV30; clone_size: -; j_call: TRBJ1-2; d_call: TRBD1; cdr3_nt: TGTGCCTTCAGACAGGGGGCGGTTGGCTACACCTTC; cdr3_aa: CAFRQGAVGYTF
v_call: TRBV27; clone_size: -; j_call: TRBJ2-5; d_call: TRBD2; cdr3_nt: TGTGCCAGCAGTTTCGGACTAGCGGGAAGGGAGACCCAGTACTTC; cdr3_aa: CASSFGLAGRETQYF
v_call: TRBV19; clone_size: -; j_call: TRBJ1-1; d_call: TRBD1; cdr3_nt: TGTGCCAGTAGTGCCTTAAGACAGGGGGGACCAGACAAAGCTTTCTTT; cdr3_aa: CASSALRQGGPDKAFF
v_call: TRBV28; clone_size: -; j_call: TRBJ1-5; d_call: -; cdr3_nt: TGTGCCAGCAGTCTCCGTCAGGGTGATCAGCCCCAGCATTTT; cdr3_aa: CASSLRQGDQPQHF
v_call: TRBV7-2; clone_size: -; j_call: TRBJ2-7; d_call: TRBD2; cdr3_nt: TGTGCCAGCAGTCAGAGGGAGGGGAGGGCCCCCTACGAGCAGTACTTC; cdr3_aa: CASSQREGRAPYEQYF
v_call: TRBV5-4; clone_size: -; j_call: TRBJ2-3; d_call: TRBD2; cdr3_nt: TGTGCCAGCAGCTCGACTAGCGGGAGCACAGATACGCAGTATTTT; cdr3_aa: CASSSTSGSTDTQYF
v_call: TRBV6-6; clone_size: -; j_call: TRBJ2-3; d_call: -; cdr3_nt: TGTGCCAGCAGGGGGGGTGGACTAATTACCCCAGATACGCAGTATTTT; cdr3_aa: CASRGGGLITPDTQYF
v_call: TRBV7-3; clone_size: once; j_call: TRBJ1-1; d_call: -; cdr3_nt: TGTGCCAGCAGCGCTCAGCCGGTTGAGGGCACTGAAGCTTTCTTT; cdr3_aa: CASSAQPVEGTEAFF
v_call: TRBV7-8; clone_size: -; j_call: TRBJ2-1; d_call: -; cdr3_nt: TGTGCCAGCAGCTTATGGCTAGCCCAAGACAATGAGCAGTTCTTC; cdr3_aa: CASSLWLAQDNEQFF
v_call: TRBV7-9; clone_size: -; j_call: TRBJ1-4; d_call: TRBD1; cdr3_nt: TGTGCCAGCAGCTTAGTTTTAGGGGGCAATGAAAAACTGTTTTTT; cdr3_aa: CASSLVLGGNEKLFF
v_call: TRBV28; clone_size: -; j_call: TRBJ2-5; d_call: -; cdr3_nt: TGTGCCAGACCCCGCGCGGGGCTTGAGACCCAGTACTTC; cdr3_aa: CARPRAGLETQYF
v_call: TRBV18; clone_size: -; j_call: TRBJ2-7; d_call: -; cdr3_nt: TGTGCCAGCTCACCCCCGACGGGCAGGGACGAGCAGTACTTC; cdr3_aa: CASSPPTGRDEQYF
v_call: TRBV6-5; clone_size: -; j_call: TRBJ2-2; d_call: -; cdr3_nt: TGTGCCAGTCTGGGGGGGCCCGGGGAGCTGTTTTTT; cdr3_aa: CASLGGPGELFF
v_call: TRBV30; clone_size: -; j_call: TRBJ1-2; d_call: -; cdr3_nt: TGTGCCTGGAGCGCGACAGGATCCTACTATGGCTACACCTTC; cdr3_aa: CAWSATGSYYGYTF
v_call: TRBV14; clone_size: once; j_call: TRBJ2-7; d_call: -; cdr3_nt: TGTGCCAGCAGCCAACTGGGAGGCAGGGTCGACGAGCAGTACTTC; cdr3_aa: CASSQLGGRVDEQYF
v_call: TRBV19; clone_size: -; j_call: TRBJ1-1; d_call: -; cdr3_nt: TGTGCCAGTAGTCCTCGGGGGTACACTGAAGCTTTCTTT; cdr3_aa: CASSPRGYTEAFF
v_call: TRBV11-2; clone_size: -; j_call: TRBJ2-3; d_call: -; cdr3_nt: TGTGCCAGCAGCCCTAGACAGAGCACAGATACGCAGTATTTT; cdr3_aa: CASSPRQSTDTQYF
v_call: TRBV7-2; clone_size: -; j_call: TRBJ1-5; d_call: -; cdr3_nt: TGTGCCAGCAGCTTAGCCGTCAATCAGCCCCAGCATTTT; cdr3_aa: CASSLAVNQPQHF
v_call: TRBV29-1; clone_size: -; j_call: TRBJ1-3; d_call: -; cdr3_nt: TGCAGCGTCGCCGGGGGACTCTTCTCTGGAAACACCATATATTTT; cdr3_aa: CSVAGGLFSGNTIYF
v_call: TRBV28; clone_size: -; j_call: TRBJ1-2; d_call: -; cdr3_nt: TGTGCCAGCACTTTAGGGCAATCCTATGGCTACACCTTC; cdr3_aa: CASTLGQSYGYTF
v_call: TRBV28; clone_size: -; j_call: TRBJ2-2; d_call: TRBD2; cdr3_nt: TGTGCCAGCAGGACCGGGAGGTTGGACACCGGGGAGCTGTTTTTT; cdr3_aa: CASRTGRLDTGELFF
v_call: TRBV12-5; clone_size: -; j_call: TRBJ1-2; d_call: -; cdr3_nt: TGTGCTAGTGGCTCACAGGGAAGGTATGGCTACACCTTC; cdr3_aa: CASGSQGRYGYTF
v_call: TRBV5-1; clone_size: -; j_call: TRBJ2-7; d_call: TRBD2; cdr3_nt: TGCGCCAGCAGCTGGATAGCGGGAGGTTCCTACGAGCAGTACTTC; cdr3_aa: CASSWIAGGSYEQYF
v_call: TRBV19; clone_size: -; j_call: TRBJ2-4; d_call: -; cdr3_nt: TGTGCCAGTAGTGCACCCGAGGGCCCTCCCATCTTC; cdr3_aa: CASSAPEGPPIF
v_call: TRBV11-2; clone_size: -; j_call: TRBJ2-5; d_call: -; cdr3_nt: TGTGCCAGCAGACCCGCGGGGCGCACGCAAGAGACCCAGTACTTC; cdr3_aa: CASRPAGRTQETQYF
v_call: TRBV13; clone_size: -; j_call: TRBJ1-1; d_call: -; cdr3_nt: TGTGCCAGCAGCGGGGCCGGTTCTGAAGCTTTCTTT; cdr3_aa: CASSGAGSEAFF
v_call: TRBV5-4; clone_size: -; j_call: TRBJ1-2; d_call: -; cdr3_nt: TGTGCCAGCAGCTTGGGCCGGGGGGAGGGCTACACCTTC; cdr3_aa: CASSLGRGEGYTF
v_call: TRBV6-1; clone_size: -; j_call: TRBJ1-5; d_call: -; cdr3_nt: TGTGCCAGCATCGGTGGAGGCCCCCAGCATTTT; cdr3_aa: CASIGGGPQHF
v_call: TRBV2; clone_size: -; j_call: TRBJ2-3; d_call: -; cdr3_nt: TGTGCCAGCAGGCTAGGCAGAGATACGCAGTATTTT; cdr3_aa: CASRLGRDTQYF
v_call: TRBV6-1; clone_size: -; j_call: TRBJ2-4; d_call: TRBD2; cdr3_nt: TGTGCCAGCAGAGCGGGGCCTAAAAACATTCAGTACTTC; cdr3_aa: CASRAGPKNIQYF
v_call: TRBV7-2; clone_size: -; j_call: TRBJ2-3; d_call: TRBD1; cdr3_nt: TGTGCCAGCAGCTTGAGGGACAGGGGGTGGGATACGCAGTATTTT; cdr3_aa: CASSLRDRGWDTQYF
v_call: TRBV28; clone_size: -; j_call: TRBJ2-2; d_call: TRBD1; cdr3_nt: TGTGCCAGCAGCACCCGTGACAGGGGATCCGGGGAGCTGTTTTTT; cdr3_aa: CASSTRDRGSGELFF
v_call: TRBV7-8; clone_size: -; j_call: TRBJ2-7; d_call: TRBD2; cdr3_nt: TGTGCCAGCAGCGTAGGACTAGCGGCCTACGAGCAGTACTTC; cdr3_aa: CASSVGLAAYEQYF
v_call: TRBV5-1; clone_size: -; j_call: TRBJ2-1; d_call: TRBD1; cdr3_nt: TGCGCCAGCAGCTGGGGACAGGGGGACCACAATGAGCAGTTCTTC; cdr3_aa: CASSWGQGDHNEQFF
v_call: TRBV5-4; clone_size: -; j_call: TRBJ2-3; d_call: -; cdr3_nt: TGTGCCAGCAGCCTAGGAGATACGCAGTATTTT; cdr3_aa: CASSLGDTQYF
v_call: TRBV2; clone_size: few; j_call: TRBJ2-1; d_call: -; cdr3_nt: TGTGCCAGCCTCTTCAGCAATGAGCAGTTCTTC; cdr3_aa: CASLFSNEQFF
v_call: TRBV29-1; clone_size: -; j_call: TRBJ2-7; d_call: TRBD2; cdr3_nt: TGCAGCGTTGAAGTCGGGGGGTCCTACGAGCAGTACTTC; cdr3_aa: CSVEVGGSYEQYF
v_call: TRBV18; clone_size: -; j_call: TRBJ1-2; d_call: TRBD1; cdr3_nt: TGTGCCAGCTCACCGACTGCGACAGGGTATGAGATATATGGCTACACCTTC; cdr3_aa: CASSPTATGYEIYGYTF
v_call: TRBV2; clone_size: -; j_call: TRBJ2-7; d_call: -; cdr3_nt: TGTGCCAGATCCAAGGGGACTGGTAGGGGTGAGCAGTACTTC; cdr3_aa: CARSKGTGRGEQYF
v_call: TRBV27; clone_size: -; j_call: TRBJ2-3; d_call: TRBD2; cdr3_nt: TGTGCCAGCAGTTTATCGGCGGGAGGAGAAATAGATACGCAGTATTTT; cdr3_aa: CASSLSAGGEIDTQYF
v_call: TRBV29-1; clone_size: -; j_call: TRBJ1-1; d_call: -; cdr3_nt: TGCAGCGTTGAAGAGCCGGGGATGAACACTGAAGCTTTCTTT; cdr3_aa: CSVEEPGMNTEAFF
v_call: TRBV28; clone_size: -; j_call: TRBJ2-4; d_call: TRBD2; cdr3_nt: TGTGCCAGCAGTCCACCCATCACTAGCGGGGCCCCAGCCAAAAACATTCAGTACTTC; cdr3_aa: CASSPPITSGAPAKNIQYF
v_call: TRBV7-2; clone_size: -; j_call: TRBJ1-5; d_call: -; cdr3_nt: TGTGCCAGCAGCCCGGCGACGGGGAGCAATCAGCCCCAGCATTTT; cdr3_aa: CASSPATGSNQPQHF
v_call: TRBV2; clone_size: -; j_call: TRBJ2-7; d_call: TRBD2; cdr3_nt: TGTGCCAGCAGTGAAGTGCGGGGGAGCTCCTACGAGCAGTACTTC; cdr3_aa: CASSEVRGSSYEQYF